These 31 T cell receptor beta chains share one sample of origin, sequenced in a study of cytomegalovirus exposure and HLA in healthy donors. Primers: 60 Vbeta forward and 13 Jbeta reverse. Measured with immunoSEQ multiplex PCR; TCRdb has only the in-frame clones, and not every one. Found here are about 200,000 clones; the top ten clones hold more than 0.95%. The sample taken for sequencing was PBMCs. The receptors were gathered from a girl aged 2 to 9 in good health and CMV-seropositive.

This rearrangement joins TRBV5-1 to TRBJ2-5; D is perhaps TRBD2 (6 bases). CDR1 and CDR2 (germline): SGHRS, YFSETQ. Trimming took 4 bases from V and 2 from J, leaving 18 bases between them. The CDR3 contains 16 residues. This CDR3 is CASSRRVGGAQETQYF. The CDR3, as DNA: TGCGCCAGCAGCCGCCGAGTGGGCGGGGCGCAAGAGACCCAGTACTTC.

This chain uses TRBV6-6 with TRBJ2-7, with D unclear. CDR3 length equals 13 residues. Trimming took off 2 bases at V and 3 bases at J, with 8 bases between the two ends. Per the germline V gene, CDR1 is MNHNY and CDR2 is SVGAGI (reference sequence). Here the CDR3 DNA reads TGTGCCAGCAGTTACATGTCTAACTACGAGCAGTACTTC. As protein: CASSYMSNYEQYF.

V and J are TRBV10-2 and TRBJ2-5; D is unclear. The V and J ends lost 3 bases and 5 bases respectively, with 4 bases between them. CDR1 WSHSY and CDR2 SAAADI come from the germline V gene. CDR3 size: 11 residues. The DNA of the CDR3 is TGCGCCAGCAGTGAACTGGAGACCCAGTACTTC. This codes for CASSELETQYF.

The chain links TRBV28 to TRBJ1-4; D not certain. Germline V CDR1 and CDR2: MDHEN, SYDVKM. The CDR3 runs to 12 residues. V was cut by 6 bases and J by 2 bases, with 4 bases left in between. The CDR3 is CASRETNEKLFF. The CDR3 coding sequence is TGTGCCAGCAGGGAGACTAATGAAAAACTGTTTTTT.

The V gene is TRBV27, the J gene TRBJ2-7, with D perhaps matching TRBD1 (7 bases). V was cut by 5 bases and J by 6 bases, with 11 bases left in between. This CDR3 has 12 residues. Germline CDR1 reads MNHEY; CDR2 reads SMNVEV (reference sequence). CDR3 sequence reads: CASSPGGSEQYF. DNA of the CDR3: TGTGCCAGCAGTCCAGGGGGGAGCGAGCAGTACTTC.

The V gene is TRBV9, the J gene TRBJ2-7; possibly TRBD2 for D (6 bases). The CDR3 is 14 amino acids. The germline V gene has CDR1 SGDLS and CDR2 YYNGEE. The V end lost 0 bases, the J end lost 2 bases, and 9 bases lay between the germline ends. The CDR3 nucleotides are TGTGCCAGCAGCGTAGCGGGAGAGGCCTACGAGCAGTACTTC. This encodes CASSVAGEAYEQYF.

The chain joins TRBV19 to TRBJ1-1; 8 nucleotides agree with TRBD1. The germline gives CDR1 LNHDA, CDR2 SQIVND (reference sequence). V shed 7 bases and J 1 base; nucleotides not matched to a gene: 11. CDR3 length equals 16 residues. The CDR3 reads CASTLWVRGPNTEAFF. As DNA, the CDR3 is TGTGCCAGTACCCTATGGGTCAGGGGGCCGAACACTGAAGCTTTCTTT.

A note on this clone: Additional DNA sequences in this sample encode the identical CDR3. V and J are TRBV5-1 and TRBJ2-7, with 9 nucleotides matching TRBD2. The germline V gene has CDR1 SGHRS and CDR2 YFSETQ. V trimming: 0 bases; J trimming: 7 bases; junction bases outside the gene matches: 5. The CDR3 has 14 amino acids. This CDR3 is CASSLVAGVREQYF. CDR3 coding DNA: TGCGCCAGCAGCTTGGTAGCGGGAGTGAGGGAGCAGTACTTC.

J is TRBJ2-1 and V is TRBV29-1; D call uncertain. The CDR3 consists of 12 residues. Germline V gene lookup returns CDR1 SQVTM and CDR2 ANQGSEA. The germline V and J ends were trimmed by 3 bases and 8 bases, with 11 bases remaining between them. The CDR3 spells CSVDRDFDEQFF. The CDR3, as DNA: TGCAGCGTTGATCGAGATTTTGATGAGCAGTTCTTC.

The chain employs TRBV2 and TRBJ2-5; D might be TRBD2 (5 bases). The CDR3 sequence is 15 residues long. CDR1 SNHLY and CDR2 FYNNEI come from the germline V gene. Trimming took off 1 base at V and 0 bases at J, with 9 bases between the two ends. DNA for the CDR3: TGTGCCAGCAGTGAAGGAGGGCGGGACCAAGAGACCCAGTACTTC. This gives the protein CASSEGGRDQETQYF.

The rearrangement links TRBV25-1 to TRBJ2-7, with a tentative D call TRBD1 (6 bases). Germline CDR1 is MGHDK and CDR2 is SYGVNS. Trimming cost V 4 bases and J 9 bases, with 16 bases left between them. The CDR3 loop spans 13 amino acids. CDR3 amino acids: CASSVPGEFGQYF. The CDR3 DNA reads TGTGCCAGCAGTGTCCCAGGGGAGTTCGGGCAGTACTTC.

CDR3 coding DNA: TGTGCCACCCCCCACCCGGGGACAGTGAACACTGAAGCTTTCTTT. Residues: CATPHPGTVNTEAFF. The V gene is TRBV28, the J gene TRBJ1-1; 7 positions match TRBD1. With 10 bases clipped from V and 0 bases from J, the junction kept 11 bases outside the gene matches. The V gene's germline CDR1 is MDHEN and CDR2 SYDVKM. The CDR3 runs to 15 residues.

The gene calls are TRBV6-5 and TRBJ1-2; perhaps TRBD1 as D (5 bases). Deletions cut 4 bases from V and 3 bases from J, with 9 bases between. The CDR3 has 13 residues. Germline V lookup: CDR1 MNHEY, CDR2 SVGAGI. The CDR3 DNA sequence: TGTGCCAGCAGTTCGCCAGGGCACTATGGCTACACCTTC. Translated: CASSSPGHYGYTF.

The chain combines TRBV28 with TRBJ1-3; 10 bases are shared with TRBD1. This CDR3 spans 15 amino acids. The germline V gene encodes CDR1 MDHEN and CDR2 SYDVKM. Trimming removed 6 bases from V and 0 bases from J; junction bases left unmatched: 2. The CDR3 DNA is TGTGCCAGCAGACGGGACAGGGGCTCTGGAAACACCATATATTTT. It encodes CASRRDRGSGNTIYF.

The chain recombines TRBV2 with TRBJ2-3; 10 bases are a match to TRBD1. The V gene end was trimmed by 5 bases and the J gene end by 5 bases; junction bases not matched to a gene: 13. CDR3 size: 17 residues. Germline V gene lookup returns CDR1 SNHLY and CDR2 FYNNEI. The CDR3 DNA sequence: TGTGCCAGCAGTCGCCTTCCGGGACAGGGGCTCCAAGATACGCAGTATTTT. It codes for CASSRLPGQGLQDTQYF.

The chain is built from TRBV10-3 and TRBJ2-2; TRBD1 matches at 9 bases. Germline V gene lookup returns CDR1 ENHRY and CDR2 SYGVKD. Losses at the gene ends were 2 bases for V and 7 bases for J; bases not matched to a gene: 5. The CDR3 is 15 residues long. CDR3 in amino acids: CAISEGQGRSGELFF. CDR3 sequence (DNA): TGTGCCATCAGTGAGGGACAGGGGCGGAGCGGGGAGCTGTTTTTT.

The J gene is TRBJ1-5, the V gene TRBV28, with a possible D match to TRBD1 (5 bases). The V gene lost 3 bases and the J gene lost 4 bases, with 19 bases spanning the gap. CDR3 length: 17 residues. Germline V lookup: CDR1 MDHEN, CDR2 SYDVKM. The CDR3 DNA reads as TGTGCCAGCAGTTTTTTCGACGGGACTCTACCTAATCAGCCCCAGCATTTT. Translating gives CASSFFDGTLPNQPQHF. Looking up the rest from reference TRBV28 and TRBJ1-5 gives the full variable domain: DVKVTQSSRYLVKRTGEKVFLECVQDMDHENMFWYRQDPGLGLRLIYFSYDVKMKEKGDIPEGYSVSREKKERFSLILESASTNQTSMYLCASSFFDGTLPNQPQHFGDGTRLSIL.

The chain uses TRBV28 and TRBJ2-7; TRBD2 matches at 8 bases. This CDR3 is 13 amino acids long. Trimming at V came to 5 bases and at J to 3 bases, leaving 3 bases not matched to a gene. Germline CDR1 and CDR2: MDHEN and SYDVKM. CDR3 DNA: TGTGCCAGCAGTCCGGGACTAGACTACGAGCAGTACTTC. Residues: CASSPGLDYEQYF.

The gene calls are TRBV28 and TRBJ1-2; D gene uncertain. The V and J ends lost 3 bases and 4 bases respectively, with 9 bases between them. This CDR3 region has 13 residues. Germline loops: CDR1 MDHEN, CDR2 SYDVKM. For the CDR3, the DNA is TGTGCCAGCAGTTTTACATCCTCCTATGGCTACACCTTC. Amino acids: CASSFTSSYGYTF.

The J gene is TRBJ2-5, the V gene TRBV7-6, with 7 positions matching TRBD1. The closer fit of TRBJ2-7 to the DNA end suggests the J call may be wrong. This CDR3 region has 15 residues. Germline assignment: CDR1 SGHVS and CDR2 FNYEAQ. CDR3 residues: CASSHNFGTAYEQYF. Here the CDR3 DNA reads TGTGCCAGCAGCCACAATTTCGGGACAGCCTACGAGCAGTACTTC.

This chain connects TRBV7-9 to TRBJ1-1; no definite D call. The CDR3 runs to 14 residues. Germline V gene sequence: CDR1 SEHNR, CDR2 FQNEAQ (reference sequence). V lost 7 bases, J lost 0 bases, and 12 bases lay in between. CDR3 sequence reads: CASTRTDMNTEAFF. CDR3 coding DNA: TGTGCCAGCACCCGGACTGACATGAACACTGAAGCTTTCTTT.

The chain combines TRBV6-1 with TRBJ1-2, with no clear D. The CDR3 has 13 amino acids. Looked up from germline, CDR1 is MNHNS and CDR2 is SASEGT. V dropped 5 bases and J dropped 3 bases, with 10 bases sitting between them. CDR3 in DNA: TGTGCCAGCAGTCCCCAGAAGTACTATGGCTACACCTTC. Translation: CASSPQKYYGYTF.

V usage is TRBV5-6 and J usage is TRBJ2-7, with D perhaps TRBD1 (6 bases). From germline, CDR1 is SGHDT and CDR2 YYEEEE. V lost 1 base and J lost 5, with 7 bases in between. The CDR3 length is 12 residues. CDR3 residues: CASSLTGNEQYF. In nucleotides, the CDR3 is TGTGCCAGCAGCTTGACAGGGAACGAGCAGTACTTC.

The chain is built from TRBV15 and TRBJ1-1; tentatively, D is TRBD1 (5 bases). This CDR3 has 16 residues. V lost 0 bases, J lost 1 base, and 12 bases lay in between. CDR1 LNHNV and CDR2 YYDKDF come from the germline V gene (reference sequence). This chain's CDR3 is CATSRDRVGGNTEAFF. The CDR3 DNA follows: TGTGCCACCAGCAGAGATAGGGTGGGGGGGAACACTGAAGCTTTCTTT.

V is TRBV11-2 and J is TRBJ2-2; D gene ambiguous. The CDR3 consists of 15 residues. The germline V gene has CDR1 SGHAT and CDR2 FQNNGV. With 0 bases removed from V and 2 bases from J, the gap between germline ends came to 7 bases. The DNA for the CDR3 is TGTGCCAGCAGCTTAGATGTCAGAAACACCGGGGAGCTGTTTTTT. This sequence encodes CASSLDVRNTGELFF. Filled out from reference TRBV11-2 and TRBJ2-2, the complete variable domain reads EAGVAQSPRYKIIEKRQSVAFWCNPISGHATLYWYQQILGQGPKLLIQFQNNGVVDDSQLPKDRFSAERLKGVDSTLKIQPAKLEDSAVYLCASSLDVRNTGELFFGEGSRLTVL.

The CDR3 region is CASSARQGIGEKLFF. In DNA, the CDR3 is TGTGCCAGCAGTGCTCGCCAGGGGATCGGGGAAAAACTGTTTTTT. J is TRBJ1-4 and V is TRBV6-5, with D tentatively TRBD1 (6 bases). The germline V and J ends were trimmed by 5 bases and 8 bases, with 18 bases remaining between them. Looked up from germline, CDR1 is MNHEY and CDR2 is SVGAGI. CDR3 size: 15 residues.

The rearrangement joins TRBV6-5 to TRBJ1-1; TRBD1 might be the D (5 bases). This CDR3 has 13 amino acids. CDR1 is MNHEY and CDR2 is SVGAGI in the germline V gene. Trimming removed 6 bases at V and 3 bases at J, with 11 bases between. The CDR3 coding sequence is TGTGCCAGCAGACAGGACCTTTACACTGAAGCTTTCTTT. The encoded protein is CASRQDLYTEAFF.

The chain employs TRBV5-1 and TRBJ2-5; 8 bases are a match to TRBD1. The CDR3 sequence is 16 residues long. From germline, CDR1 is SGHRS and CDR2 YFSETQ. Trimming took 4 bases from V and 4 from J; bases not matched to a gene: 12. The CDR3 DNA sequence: TGCGCCAGCAGCACACGACCAGGGGGCTTGGGAGAGACCCAGTACTTC. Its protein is CASSTRPGGLGETQYF.

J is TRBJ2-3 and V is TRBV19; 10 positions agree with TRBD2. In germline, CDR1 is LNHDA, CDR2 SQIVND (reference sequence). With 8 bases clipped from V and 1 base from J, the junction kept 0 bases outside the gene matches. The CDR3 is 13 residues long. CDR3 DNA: TGTGCCAGTGGACTAGCGGGCACAGATACGCAGTATTTT. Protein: CASGLAGTDTQYF.

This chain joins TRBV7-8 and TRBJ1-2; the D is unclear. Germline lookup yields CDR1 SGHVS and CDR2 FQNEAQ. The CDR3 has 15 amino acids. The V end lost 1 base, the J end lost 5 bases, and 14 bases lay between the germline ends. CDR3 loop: CASSLEVTQGYGYTF. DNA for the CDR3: TGTGCCAGCAGCTTAGAGGTGACACAAGGTTATGGCTACACCTTC. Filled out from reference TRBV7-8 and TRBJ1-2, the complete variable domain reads GAGVSQSPRYKVAKRGQDVALRCDPISGHVSLFWYQQALGQGPEFLTYFQNEAQLDKSGLPSDRFFAERPEGSVSTLKIQRTQQEDSAVYLCASSLEVTQGYGYTFGSGTRLTVV.

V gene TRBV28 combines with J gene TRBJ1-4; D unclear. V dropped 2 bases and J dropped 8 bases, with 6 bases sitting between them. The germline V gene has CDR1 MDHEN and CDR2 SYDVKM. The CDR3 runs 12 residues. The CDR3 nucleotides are TGTGCCAGCAGTTTACAACAGGAAAAACTGTTTTTT. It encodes CASSLQQEKLFF.